Below, 10 T cell receptor beta chains from the same sample are listed, as sequenced in a study of CD8 T cells in ankylosing spondylitis (dated by TCRdb to 2016 to 2017). Study-wide findings and limitations: Blood from ankylosing spondylitis patients appeared to be characterized by a TCR beta motif composed of eight highly homologous amino acid variants.

For these TCRs, the target antigens are not known. Library creation used 5' RACE. The instrument given in TCRdb is Illumina HiSeq 2500. TCRdb trimmed public reads at Q25 via fastp, called clones via MiXCR and kept in-frame beta chains. Each record represents a unique CDR3 protein, reported with the most common genes and DNA among its rows. The sample yields roughly 700,000 distinct CDR3 sequences; 15% to 20% were counted once. 15% to 20% of the sample is taken by the ten largest. Sample: blood, either unsorted or a sorted T cell fraction (not recorded which). These receptors were collected from a male donor with ankylosing spondylitis.

V is TRBV4-1 and J is TRBJ2-1; 7 positions agree with TRBD1. CDR1 is MGHRA and CDR2 is YSYEKL in the germline V gene. This CDR3 has 15 residues. V trimming: 5 bases; J trimming: 4 bases; junction bases outside the gene matches: 8. The CDR3 is CASSYPQTGYNEQFF. The CDR3 bases are TGCGCCAGCAGCTACCCGCAGACAGGGTACAATGAGCAGTTCTTC.

This clonotype appeared a few times. V is TRBV29-1 and J is TRBJ1-1, with D hard to call. The CDR3 consists of 15 residues. V was shortened by 7 bases and J by 0 bases, with 18 bases between the two germline ends. The germline gives CDR1 SQVTM, CDR2 ANQGSEA. The CDR3, as DNA: TGCAGCGCCCAAAGGATCGCAGGACTGAACACTGAAGCTTTCTTT. Protein sequence: CSAQRIAGLNTEAFF.

The rearrangement uses TRBV29-1 and TRBJ2-3; no firm D call. The V end was cut by 2 bases, the J end by 6 bases, with 15 bases between. The CDR3 loop spans 14 amino acids. Germline assignment: CDR1 SQVTM and CDR2 ANQGSEA. DNA of the CDR3: TGCAGCGTTGAAAGTAACCTGCTCCGGGATACGCAGTATTTT. Its translation: CSVESNLLRDTQYF.

This clonotype was counted a few times. In DNA form, the CDR3 reads TGTGCCAGCAGCCCGGACGGACTGTCTGGAAACACCATATATTTT. It translates to CASSPDGLSGNTIYF. V is TRBV5-5 and J is TRBJ1-3; D call uncertain. CDR3 length: 15 residues. V was trimmed by 4 bases and J by 1 base, leaving 12 bases between them. Germline CDR1 and CDR2: SGHKS and YYEKEE (reference sequence).

This clonotype was picked up a small number of times. The CDR3: CASSQDLTPILDEQFF. The CDR3 bases are TGCGCCAGCAGCCAAGATTTGACTCCTATTCTCGATGAGCAGTTCTTC. The chain recombines TRBV4-3 with TRBJ2-1; D remains unclear. The CDR3 runs 16 residues. Germline V gene lookup returns CDR1 LGHNA and CDR2 YSLEER. V shed 0 bases and J shed 8 bases, with 17 bases lying between them.

The rearrangement joins TRBV5-1 to TRBJ2-3; 7 bases align to TRBD2. The CDR3 runs to 13 residues. In germline, CDR1 is SGHRS, CDR2 YFSETQ. J lost 5 bases, V lost 4 bases, and 4 bases had no gene match. CDR3 DNA sequence: TGCGCCAGCAGCACTGGGGGGGGAGATACGCAGTATTTT. Its translation: CASSTGGGDTQYF.

The J gene is TRBJ1-2, the V gene TRBV6-5; possibly TRBD1 for D (5 bases). Germline CDR1 and CDR2: MNHEY and SVGAGI. The CDR3 has 15 amino acids. Trimming cost V 1 base and J 3 bases, with 12 bases left between them. Here the CDR3 DNA reads TGTGCCAGCAGTTACTGGGACGGTACATACTATGGCTACACCTTC. Translating it yields CASSYWDGTYYGYTF.

This clonotype was seen a handful of times. This chain joins TRBV12-3 or TRBV12-4 and TRBJ2-3; D may correspond to TRBD1 or TRBD2 (6 bases each). The CDR3 has 17 residues. V lost 6 bases to trimming and J lost 4 bases, with 23 bases between them. CDR3 sequence reads: CASSPTRGRRESDTQYF. Here the CDR3 DNA reads TGTGCCAGCAGCCCAACCCGGGGGCGCCGGGAATCAGATACGCAGTATTTT.

The chain links TRBV12-3 or TRBV12-4 to TRBJ2-1; 8 nucleotides line up with TRBD2. CDR3 length equals 14 residues. V trimming: 5 bases; J trimming: 5 bases; junction bases outside the gene matches: 5. The CDR3 loop is CASSSLAGNNEQFF. The CDR3 region has the DNA TGTGCCAGCAGTAGTCTAGCGGGTAACAATGAGCAGTTCTTC.

This clonotype showed up just a few times. V usage is TRBV11-2 and J usage is TRBJ1-2; 7 bases align to TRBD1. The J segment lost 6 bases and the V segment lost 4 bases, leaving 11 bases of the junction unmatched. In germline, CDR1 is SGHAT, CDR2 FQNNGV. The CDR3 is 15 amino acids. This CDR3 reads CASSSPGEGAHGYTF. The CDR3 bases are TGTGCCAGCAGCTCCCCGGGGGAGGGGGCGCATGGCTACACCTTC.